Listed below are T cell receptor beta chains from one sample, sequenced in a study of PD-1 blockade in mismatch repair-deficient tumors. Assay used: immunoSEQ multiplex PCR; TCRdb lists only in-frame clones, some missing. The sample has about 79,000 clones, 80% to 90% seen once. The sequencing here drew on peripheral blood, taken 44 weeks after starting pembrolizumab. These receptors originate from an adult with mismatch repair-deficient cancer. The CDR3 runs from the conserved cysteine through the conserved F or W. The D gene is left open where the match is weak. Size values are once, few and many counts, or a class for expanded clones, and some rows have none.

D gene: TRBD2; J gene: TRBJ2-2; V gene: TRBV9; clone size: few; CDR3 protein: CASSSLLAGGSGELFF; CDR3 DNA: TGTGCCAGCAGCTCCCTACTAGCGGGAGGATCCGGGGAGCTGTTTTTT
D gene: -; J gene: TRBJ2-1; V gene: TRBV29-1; clone size: -; CDR3 protein: CSVLGGYNEQFF; CDR3 DNA: TGCAGCGTCCTAGGTGGGTACAATGAGCAGTTCTTC
D gene: TRBD2; J gene: TRBJ2-7; V gene: TRBV29-1; clone size: once; CDR3 protein: CSVEGVPAGGGYEQYF; CDR3 DNA: TGCAGCGTTGAAGGGGTACCAGCGGGAGGAGGCTACGAGCAGTACTTC
D gene: TRBD2; J gene: TRBJ2-1; V gene: TRBV6-5; clone size: -; CDR3 protein: CASSRGLAFGEQFF; CDR3 DNA: TGTGCCAGCAGCCGAGGACTAGCGTTTGGTGAGCAGTTCTTC
D gene: -; J gene: TRBJ2-6; V gene: TRBV7-3; clone size: -; CDR3 protein: CASSLSGTGAGANVLTF; CDR3 DNA: TGTGCCAGCAGCTTATCCGGGACCGGGGCGGGGGCCAACGTCCTGACTTTC
D gene: TRBD2; J gene: TRBJ2-7; V gene: TRBV2; clone size: -; CDR3 protein: CASSLTSGSSYEQYF; CDR3 DNA: TGTGCCAGCAGTTTGACTAGCGGGAGTTCCTACGAGCAGTACTTC
D gene: -; J gene: TRBJ2-1; V gene: TRBV7-9; clone size: -; CDR3 protein: CASSLASGIYNEQFF; CDR3 DNA: TGTGCCAGCAGCTTAGCGAGCGGTATATACAATGAGCAGTTCTTC
D gene: TRBD1; J gene: TRBJ1-1; V gene: TRBV29-1; clone size: -; CDR3 protein: CSVENRGTEAFF; CDR3 DNA: TGCAGCGTCGAGAACAGGGGCACTGAAGCTTTCTTT
D gene: -; J gene: TRBJ2-5; V gene: TRBV27; clone size: once; CDR3 protein: CASSFVFFGIIKETQYF; CDR3 DNA: TGTGCCAGCAGTTTTGTGTTTTTCGGGATTATTAAAGAGACCCAGTACTTC
D gene: -; J gene: TRBJ2-7; V gene: TRBV19; clone size: few; CDR3 protein: CASSPSYGNYEQYF; CDR3 DNA: TGTGCCAGTAGCCCCTCGTACGGGAACTACGAGCAGTACTTC
D gene: -; J gene: TRBJ1-1; V gene: TRBV5-4; clone size: -; CDR3 protein: CASSFGNTEAFF; CDR3 DNA: TGTGCCAGCAGCTTCGGGAACACTGAAGCTTTCTTT
D gene: -; J gene: TRBJ1-1; V gene: TRBV5-1; clone size: -; CDR3 protein: CASSPSMNTEAFF; CDR3 DNA: TGCGCCAGCAGCCCCTCCATGAACACTGAAGCTTTCTTT
D gene: TRBD2; J gene: TRBJ2-3; V gene: TRBV20-1; clone size: -; CDR3 protein: CSVRETDTQYF; CDR3 DNA: TGCAGTGTGCGGGAGACGGATACGCAGTATTTT
D gene: -; J gene: TRBJ2-3; V gene: TRBV5-4; clone size: -; CDR3 protein: CASSSISDTDTQYF; CDR3 DNA: TGTGCCAGCAGCTCTATTTCAGACACAGATACGCAGTATTTT
D gene: TRBD1; J gene: TRBJ1-5; V gene: TRBV19; clone size: -; CDR3 protein: CASSISGTGNQPQHF; CDR3 DNA: TGTGCCAGTAGTATTTCCGGGACAGGGAATCAGCCCCAGCATTTT
D gene: -; J gene: TRBJ2-3; V gene: TRBV18; clone size: -; CDR3 protein: CASSPNGADTQYF; CDR3 DNA: TGTGCCAGCTCACCGAACGGAGCAGATACGCAGTATTTT
D gene: -; J gene: TRBJ2-4; V gene: TRBV10-3; clone size: -; CDR3 protein: CATHQGNWPLGKNIQYF; CDR3 DNA: TGTGCCACCCATCAGGGGAACTGGCCCTTAGGCAAAAACATTCAGTACTTC
D gene: -; J gene: TRBJ2-3; V gene: TRBV6-5; clone size: -; CDR3 protein: CASSYSAGSTDTQYF; CDR3 DNA: TGTGCCAGCAGTTACTCCGCGGGTAGCACAGATACGCAGTATTTT
D gene: -; J gene: TRBJ2-1; V gene: TRBV15; clone size: few; CDR3 protein: CATSRDLPGNGVF; CDR3 DNA: TGTGCCACCAGCAGAGATCTGCCAGGGAATGGGGTCTTC
D gene: -; J gene: TRBJ1-4; V gene: TRBV6-5; clone size: -; CDR3 protein: CASRNWAFNEKLFF; CDR3 DNA: TGTGCCAGCAGAAACTGGGCCTTTAATGAAAAACTGTTTTTT
D gene: -; J gene: TRBJ2-1; V gene: TRBV30; clone size: -; CDR3 protein: CAWSVRGGNEQFF; CDR3 DNA: TGTGCCTGGAGTGTACGAGGGGGCAATGAGCAGTTCTTC
D gene: TRBD1; J gene: TRBJ1-5; V gene: TRBV5-1; clone size: -; CDR3 protein: CASSAAPSGQVSNQPQHF; CDR3 DNA: TGCGCCAGCAGCGCTGCTCCCTCCGGACAGGTTAGCAATCAGCCCCAGCATTTT
D gene: TRBD1; J gene: TRBJ1-1; V gene: TRBV5-1; clone size: -; CDR3 protein: CASSLDAGGTEAFF; CDR3 DNA: TGCGCCAGCAGCTTGGATGCAGGGGGCACTGAAGCTTTCTTT
D gene: -; J gene: TRBJ1-2; V gene: TRBV7-9; clone size: -; CDR3 protein: CASSRDTNYGYTF; CDR3 DNA: TGTGCCAGCAGCCGGGACACTAACTATGGCTACACCTTC
D gene: TRBD1; J gene: TRBJ1-1; V gene: TRBV25-1; clone size: -; CDR3 protein: CASRDRGLKATEAFF; CDR3 DNA: TGTGCCAGCAGGGACAGGGGGCTCAAGGCCACTGAAGCTTTCTTT
D gene: -; J gene: TRBJ2-7; V gene: TRBV20-1; clone size: -; CDR3 protein: CSARTTYEQYF; CDR3 DNA: TGCAGTGCTAGAACGACCTACGAGCAGTACTTC
D gene: TRBD1; J gene: TRBJ1-2; V gene: TRBV19; clone size: -; CDR3 protein: CASTGPDRGGYGYTF; CDR3 DNA: TGTGCCAGTACAGGGCCTGACAGGGGGGGATATGGCTACACCTTC